These T cell receptor beta chains were read from a single sample in a study of T-cell reconstitution after alpha-beta-depleted transplantation in children. TCRdb ran MiXCR on the PCR reads and lists one entry per CDR3 protein. The sample lists almost 600,000 distinct CDR3 sequences, roughly 27% occurring once. This specimen consisted of PBMCs, obtained before TCRalphabeta/CD19-depleted stem cell transplant. These receptors were collected from a boy under two years old with Wiskott-Aldrich syndrome, due to receive a stem cell transplant. Both conserved end residues are part of each CDR3. The order of the fields is J gene, V gene, clone size, D gene, CDR3 DNA, CDR3 protein. D genes are given only for firm matches. Some rows mark clone size as missing; the rest say once, few, many or name a class of expanded clone.

J: TRBJ2-7
V: TRBV20-1
size: few
D: NA
DNA: TGCAGTGCTAGAAAACAGGGTGTTAACCACGAGCAGTACTTC
CDR3: CSARKQGVNHEQYF

J: TRBJ2-5
V: TRBV7-3
size: NA
D: TRBD1
DNA: TGTGCCAGCAGCGTCTACAGGGGGCCGAGGGAGACCCAGTACTTC
CDR3: CASSVYRGPRETQYF

J: TRBJ2-3
V: TRBV20-1
size: few
D: NA
DNA: TGCAGTGCTAGAGATCTCTCTAGGGTAGATACGCAGTATTTT
CDR3: CSARDLSRVDTQYF

J: TRBJ2-7
V: TRBV5-5
size: NA
D: TRBD1
DNA: TGTGCCAGCAGCCCACACCAGGGGGACCTTTACGAGCAGTACTTC
CDR3: CASSPHQGDLYEQYF

J: TRBJ2-3
V: TRBV5-1
size: few
D: TRBD2
DNA: TGCGCCAGCAGCTTGGCACCTAGCGGGAGTGCAGATACGCAGTATTTT
CDR3: CASSLAPSGSADTQYF

J: TRBJ1-5
V: TRBV12-3/TRBV12-4
size: NA
D: NA
DNA: TGTGCCAGCAGCGACAGTCATCAGCCCCAGCATTTT
CDR3: CASSDSHQPQHF

J: TRBJ2-3
V: TRBV12-3/TRBV12-4
size: few
D: TRBD1
DNA: TGTGCCAGCAGTCCCGGACAGGACCTTACGCAGTATTTT
CDR3: CASSPGQDLTQYF

J: TRBJ2-3
V: TRBV20-1
size: NA
D: NA
DNA: TGCAGTGCTGCCGGGCTTCAGACGACTTATACGCAGTATTTT
CDR3: CSAAGLQTTYTQYF

J: TRBJ2-5
V: TRBV5-1
size: NA
D: TRBD1
DNA: TGCGCCAGCAGCCCGACAGGGTACCAAGAGACCCAGTACTTC
CDR3: CASSPTGYQETQYF

J: TRBJ1-5
V: TRBV28
size: few
D: NA
DNA: TGTGCCAGCACCCGAGGGCGCAACAGGTGGGACGGCAATCAGCCCCAGCATTTT
CDR3: CASTRGRNRWDGNQPQHF

J: TRBJ2-7
V: TRBV5-1
size: NA
D: NA
DNA: TGCGCCAGCAGCTTGAAAGCGGGTGTCGGGTACGAGCAGTACTTC
CDR3: CASSLKAGVGYEQYF

J: TRBJ2-5
V: TRBV5-4
size: NA
D: NA
DNA: TGTGCCAGCACAACCCCAGACGAGACCCAGTACTTC
CDR3: CASTTPDETQYF

J: TRBJ1-4
V: TRBV20-1
size: few
D: NA
DNA: TGCAGTGCTAGAGACGAGGCGAGGGGAGCGGAAAAACTGTTTTTT
CDR3: CSARDEARGAEKLFF

J: TRBJ2-1
V: TRBV27
size: few
D: NA
DNA: TGTGCCAGCGGTCTTGAAGGACTTGCACACAATGAGCAGTTCTTC
CDR3: CASGLEGLAHNEQFF

J: TRBJ2-1
V: TRBV24-1
size: few
D: TRBD2
DNA: TGTGCCACCAGTGACACCACCGGGACTAGCGGGAGGGCCTCGTACAATGAGCAGTTCTTC
CDR3: CATSDTTGTSGRASYNEQFF

J: TRBJ2-7
V: TRBV5-1
size: few
D: TRBD1
DNA: TGCGCCAGCAGCTTGACCGGGGGACAGGTTCCATACGAGCAGTACTTC
CDR3: CASSLTGGQVPYEQYF